This T cell receptor beta chain comes out of a study of blood T cell repertoires in COVID-19. J was trimmed by 2 bases and V by 2 bases; bases with no gene match: 6. Germline loops: CDR1 SGHNT, CDR2 YYREEE (reference sequence). The length of the CDR3 is 16 residues. This clone has just a few counts. The data were produced by immunoSEQ multiplex PCR, yet TCRdb's version contains in-frame clones alone and is incomplete. The sample carries about 190,000 clones, 82% recorded once. Sequencing was done on a sample of peripheral blood. The chain carries TRBV5-4 and TRBJ2-1, with 8 bases aligning to TRBD1. The sequence derives from a woman aged 60 to 75 with COVID-19, enrolled during active disease. The CDR3 sequence is CASSLPRQGTYNEQFF. DNA for the CDR3: TGTGCCAGCAGCTTACCGAGACAGGGGACCTACAATGAGCAGTTCTTC.